This TCR beta chain originates from a study of blood T cell repertoires in COVID-19. Study information: Samples representing acute and convalescent COVID-19 were sourced from the United States, Italy and Spain. Nucleic acid was either cDNA or gDNA, and it came from T cells, B-cell-depleted T cells, or PBMCs.

CDR3 size: 17 residues. V lost 1 base, J lost 0 bases, and 5 bases stayed unmatched. From germline, CDR1 is SEHNR and CDR2 FQNEAQ (reference sequence). The data were produced by immunoSEQ multiplex PCR, yet TCRdb's version contains in-frame clones alone and is incomplete. This table holds about 210,000 clones, about four fifths found once. This sequence was found in a woman aged 50 to 60 with active or convalescent COVID-19. Sequenced sample: peripheral blood. The V gene is TRBV7-9, the J gene TRBJ2-2; 7 nucleotides match TRBD1. In DNA, the CDR3 is TGTGCCAGCAGCTTAGGCAGGGACAGAGCGAACACCGGGGAGCTGTTTTTT. Its protein product is CASSLGRDRANTGELFF.